This TCR beta chain was found in a study of T cell responses to AZD1222 COVID-19 vaccine. The study's findings and limits: Recipients of AZD1222 seropositive at baseline numbered only five or six.

A word on this clone: Its cognate antigen is unknown.

This CDR3 is built from 14 residues. V lost 8 bases, J lost 5 bases, and 18 bases lay in between. From germline, CDR1 is LNHDA and CDR2 SQIVND (reference sequence). The assay was immunoSEQ multiplex PCR, and TCRdb's table has in-frame clones only and misses some. Of some 150,000 clones in the sample, around nine tenths are singletons; the top ten hold around 2.6%. V gene TRBV19 combines with J gene TRBJ2-5; D is tentatively TRBD1 or TRBD2 (5 bases each). The sequenced sample was peripheral blood, obtained on day 0 of AZD1222 vaccination. This receptor was taken from an adult in good health. CDR3 coding DNA: TGTGCCAGTGGGCCGGGGCCTACCCACGAGACCCAGTACTTC. This codes for CASGPGPTHETQYF.